The entry that follows covers one TCR beta chain sequence. Germline and junction disagree at one end, which may indicate a read error. This specimen belongs to a study of blood T cell repertoires in COVID-19. On the study more broadly: COVID-19 samples from acute and convalescent phases originated in the United States, Italy and Spain. T cells, B-cell-depleted T cells, or PBMCs supplied cDNA or gDNA.

The germline V gene has CDR1 SSHAT and CDR2 FNYEAQ (reference sequence). This CDR3 comprises 16 residues. As originally analysed: Reference gene primers were amplified, and this amplification served to estimate nucleated cell counts. Profiled with immunoSEQ multiplex PCR; TCRdb holds only in-frame clones, not every one. Clonal size and the V and J genes are those of that table, whereas D and trimming came from the DNA. Altogether about 210,000 clones are present, 88% being singletons, with the ten largest covering around 1.6%. This TCR was sampled from a man between 65 and 85 years old with acute or convalescent COVID-19. This chain links TRBV7-7 with TRBJ2-2, with TRBD2 matching 9 bases. Sequences were obtained from peripheral blood. The CDR3 bases are TGTGCTAGCAGCCAACTAGCGGGCTATAACACCGGGGAGCTGTTTTTT. Its protein product is CASSQLAGYNTGELFF.